Reported below is one TCR beta chain. Its specificity is unknown. These data come from a study of T cells in localized non-small cell lung cancer. The study's findings and limits: Only one tumor region went through sequencing, so heterogeneity may still be there. Uninvolved neighboring lung showed the greatest T cell clonality, exceeding tumor. Patients showing higher blood T cell density tended to see longer overall survival.

Profiled with immunoSEQ multiplex PCR; TCRdb holds only in-frame clones, not every one. The data hold 100,000 to 150,000 clones, with 80% to 90% observed a single time. This CDR3 has 13 amino acids. Trimming at V came to 5 bases and at J to 7 bases, leaving 7 bases not matched to a gene. The V gene's germline CDR1 is SEHNR and CDR2 FQNEAQ (reference sequence). The TCR comes from a female donor at least 60 years old with stage I lung adenocarcinoma. Specimen: peripheral blood, collected before any cancer treatment. The J gene is TRBJ1-2, the V gene TRBV7-9, with 7 bases matching TRBD1. The DNA for the CDR3 is TGTGCCAGCAGCCAGCAGGGGGGAGGTGGCTACACCTTC. Its protein product is CASSQQGGGGYTF.